This T cell receptor (beta chain) was profiled in a study of T-cell reconstitution after alpha-beta-depleted transplantation in children. Germline V gives CDR1 LGHDT, CDR2 YNNKEL (reference sequence). CDR3 length: 15 amino acids. Trimming pared 1 base from V and 3 bases from J, leaving 12 bases between. Unique molecular identifiers were incorporated during preparation of the TCRbeta library. TCRdb redid the calling of the PCR reads with MiXCR, one entry per CDR3 protein. Among some 500,000 distinct CDR3 sequences listed, about a sixth were seen once. The V and J genes are TRBV3-1 and TRBJ1-2, with no clear D. The source of this sequence is a human donor who donated a stem cell graft to a child with acute lymphoblastic leukemia. Sequenced material: PBMCs from the stem cell graft donor, taken from the stem cell graft. The CDR3 nucleotides read TGTGCCAGCAGCCAAGGCCTGGGTCTTTACTATGGCTACACCTTC. Its protein product is CASSQGLGLYYGYTF.